A selection of T cell receptor beta chains follows, all from one sample in a study of spatial heterogeneity in lung cancer. MiXCR, applied by TCRdb to the 5' RACE reads, yields one record per CDR3 protein. The data show about 47,000 distinct CDR3 sequences, with roughly 10% seen just once and 32% held by the top ten. Sequenced material: PBMCs, taken at follow-up. All receptors derive from a male donor with early-stage non-small cell lung cancer. The conserved cysteine and the conserved F or W are not part of the CDR3 here. The order of the fields is CDR3 length, V gene, J gene, clone size, CDR3 protein. A row's size may be missing; if present it is once, few, many or a size class.

len: 10; v_gene: TRBV12-3/TRBV12-4; j_gene: TRBJ2-1; abundance: many; CDR3aa: ASSAPDREQF
len: 12; v_gene: TRBV7-3; j_gene: TRBJ1-1; abundance: many; CDR3aa: ASSSGTVNTEAF
len: 14; v_gene: TRBV7-2; j_gene: TRBJ2-7; abundance: few; CDR3aa: ASSLALETASYEQY
len: 14; v_gene: TRBV6-2/TRBV6-3; j_gene: TRBJ2-3; abundance: few; CDR3aa: ASSLDRLAPTDTQY
len: 9; v_gene: TRBV11-2; j_gene: TRBJ1-2; abundance: -; CDR3aa: ASSYNYGYT
len: 11; v_gene: TRBV4-3; j_gene: TRBJ1-6; abundance: -; CDR3aa: ASSQMQNSPLH
len: 11; v_gene: TRBV12-3/TRBV12-4; j_gene: TRBJ2-7; abundance: -; CDR3aa: ASSSQQGNEQY
len: 11; v_gene: TRBV9; j_gene: TRBJ1-3; abundance: many; CDR3aa: ASSAGSGDTIY
len: 10; v_gene: TRBV28; j_gene: TRBJ2-5; abundance: few; CDR3aa: ASSLIRETQY
len: 12; v_gene: TRBV15; j_gene: TRBJ2-5; abundance: -; CDR3aa: ATSRDKAAETQY
len: 15; v_gene: TRBV5-1; j_gene: TRBJ2-1; abundance: many; CDR3aa: ASSLARTSGSHNEQF
len: 12; v_gene: TRBV18; j_gene: TRBJ2-5; abundance: few; CDR3aa: ASSPPEWRETQY
len: 13; v_gene: TRBV7-3; j_gene: TRBJ2-3; abundance: few; CDR3aa: ASSPDRGRTDTQY
len: 12; v_gene: TRBV6-4; j_gene: TRBJ2-2; abundance: few; CDR3aa: ASSASPGTGELF
len: 14; v_gene: TRBV27; j_gene: TRBJ2-3; abundance: few; CDR3aa: ASSAWAGGRADTQY
len: 11; v_gene: TRBV30; j_gene: TRBJ1-1; abundance: few; CDR3aa: AWSGQPPPEAF
len: 12; v_gene: TRBV12-3/TRBV12-4; j_gene: TRBJ1-4; abundance: few; CDR3aa: ASSPGTPNEKLF
len: 14; v_gene: TRBV20-1; j_gene: TRBJ2-5; abundance: many; CDR3aa: SARDRWLAGVETQY
len: 11; v_gene: TRBV6-1; j_gene: TRBJ2-3; abundance: few; CDR3aa: ASRTSGTDTQY
len: 11; v_gene: TRBV2; j_gene: TRBJ1-6; abundance: few; CDR3aa: ASGEGPNSPLH
len: 13; v_gene: TRBV6-2/TRBV6-3; j_gene: TRBJ1-5; abundance: few; CDR3aa: ATRGSYQSNQPQH
len: 11; v_gene: TRBV7-9; j_gene: TRBJ2-3; abundance: -; CDR3aa: ASRPSATDTQY
len: 14; v_gene: TRBV4-3; j_gene: TRBJ1-6; abundance: -; CDR3aa: ASSQDAPTGNSPLH
len: 11; v_gene: TRBV6-6; j_gene: TRBJ2-3; abundance: few; CDR3aa: ASRPPSTDTQY
len: 14; v_gene: TRBV5-6; j_gene: TRBJ2-5; abundance: few; CDR3aa: ASSYYSGGRQETQY
len: 12; v_gene: TRBV6-2/TRBV6-3; j_gene: TRBJ1-1; abundance: -; CDR3aa: ASSYPAKNTEAF
len: 12; v_gene: TRBV3-1; j_gene: TRBJ1-2; abundance: -; CDR3aa: ASSQEGILGGYT
len: 12; v_gene: TRBV2; j_gene: TRBJ2-4; abundance: -; CDR3aa: ASSDVLTVNIQY
len: 14; v_gene: TRBV28; j_gene: TRBJ2-6; abundance: many; CDR3aa: ASSPPQGAGANVLT
len: 14; v_gene: TRBV29-1; j_gene: TRBJ2-1; abundance: -; CDR3aa: SVEDIRGRSYNEQF
len: 12; v_gene: TRBV6-2/TRBV6-3; j_gene: TRBJ2-7; abundance: few; CDR3aa: ASSTTGNPYEQY
len: 11; v_gene: TRBV16; j_gene: TRBJ2-7; abundance: -; CDR3aa: ASSQSGGGEQY
len: 16; v_gene: TRBV27; j_gene: TRBJ2-7; abundance: -; CDR3aa: ASSPNYLPTDAGGEQY
len: 11; v_gene: TRBV6-2/TRBV6-3; j_gene: TRBJ2-7; abundance: -; CDR3aa: ANSLRYSYEQY
len: 10; v_gene: TRBV27; j_gene: TRBJ2-1; abundance: -; CDR3aa: ASSPQGAGQF
len: 12; v_gene: TRBV11-2; j_gene: TRBJ2-3; abundance: many; CDR3aa: ASSGGLDTDTQY
len: 13; v_gene: TRBV30; j_gene: TRBJ1-2; abundance: -; CDR3aa: AWSTRGPPAYGYT
len: 12; v_gene: TRBV29-1; j_gene: TRBJ2-5; abundance: few; CDR3aa: SVAVTTLQETQY
len: 12; v_gene: TRBV6-2/TRBV6-3; j_gene: TRBJ2-7; abundance: -; CDR3aa: ASTYPGIPYEQY
len: 11; v_gene: TRBV6-4; j_gene: TRBJ2-5; abundance: many; CDR3aa: ASSETRQETQY
len: 10; v_gene: TRBV29-1; j_gene: TRBJ2-5; abundance: few; CDR3aa: SLRDYQETQY
len: 11; v_gene: TRBV7-2; j_gene: TRBJ2-1; abundance: -; CDR3aa: ASSFRRDNEQF
len: 13; v_gene: TRBV6-6; j_gene: TRBJ2-7; abundance: few; CDR3aa: ASSYPGGRTYEQY
len: 11; v_gene: TRBV29-1; j_gene: TRBJ2-5; abundance: many; CDR3aa: SVVQGARETQY
len: 12; v_gene: TRBV5-1; j_gene: TRBJ2-7; abundance: -; CDR3aa: ASSSQGFPNEQY
len: 12; v_gene: TRBV18; j_gene: TRBJ1-5; abundance: many; CDR3aa: ASSRDRGNQPQH
len: 13; v_gene: TRBV3-1; j_gene: TRBJ2-4; abundance: -; CDR3aa: ASSQDHRAGNIQY
len: 12; v_gene: TRBV20-1; j_gene: TRBJ1-2; abundance: many; CDR3aa: SARAAGHTDGYT
len: 13; v_gene: TRBV27; j_gene: TRBJ1-5; abundance: many; CDR3aa: ASSRTVDSNQPQH
len: 12; v_gene: TRBV11-2; j_gene: TRBJ1-1; abundance: many; CDR3aa: ASSLKQGNTEAF
len: 13; v_gene: TRBV11-2; j_gene: TRBJ2-2; abundance: many; CDR3aa: ASSPGGWKTGELF
len: 13; v_gene: TRBV9; j_gene: TRBJ1-4; abundance: many; CDR3aa: ASTPVGTGGEKLF
len: 11; v_gene: TRBV5-1; j_gene: TRBJ2-7; abundance: few; CDR3aa: ASSSQSTYEQY
len: 12; v_gene: TRBV5-1; j_gene: TRBJ1-6; abundance: many; CDR3aa: ASGPGQLNSPLH
len: 11; v_gene: TRBV6-5; j_gene: TRBJ1-5; abundance: many; CDR3aa: ASSRQSNQPQH
len: 14; v_gene: TRBV19; j_gene: TRBJ2-1; abundance: many; CDR3aa: ASSIYPGRGYNEQF